Shown below are 17 T cell receptor beta chains from a single sample sequenced in a study of CD8 T cells in ankylosing spondylitis. Whole-study findings and limits: There was a TCR beta motif, made of several highly homologous variants, that appeared characteristic of ankylosing spondylitis blood.

Their antigens remain unidentified. TCRdb re-derived calls from the 5' RACE reads in MiXCR, one entry per CDR3 protein. There are some 840,000 distinct CDR3 sequences in the sample; 12% occur only once, and 0.51% lies in the top ten. Sequencing was carried out using blood, either unsorted or a sorted T cell fraction (not recorded which). These receptors were collected from a male donor with ankylosing spondylitis.

The chain is built from TRBV18 and TRBJ1-1; unclear D gene. CDR1 is KGHSH and CDR2 is LQKENI in the germline V gene. The CDR3 has 14 residues. V was pared by 2 bases and J by 1 base, with 8 bases between. The CDR3 reads CASSPAWGNTEAFF. The CDR3 nucleotides read TGTGCCAGCTCACCAGCTTGGGGGAACACTGAAGCTTTCTTT.

V is TRBV20-1 and J is TRBJ2-3; D is unresolved. Trimming shortened V by 6 bases and J by 0 bases, and 16 bases separated the two germline ends. Germline loops: CDR1 DFQATT, CDR2 SNEGSKA (reference sequence). CDR3 length: 15 residues. CDR3 residues: CSAQIRALSTDTQYF. The CDR3 DNA reads TGCAGTGCCCAGATCCGAGCCCTCAGCACAGATACGCAGTATTTT.

This clonotype has just a few counts. V usage is TRBV7-2 and J usage is TRBJ2-2; D is unresolved. The germline gives CDR1 SGHTA, CDR2 FQGNSA. Trimming removed 4 bases from V and 3 bases from J, with 9 bases in between. The length of the CDR3 is 14 residues. DNA of the CDR3: TGTGCCAGCAGCTCCTGGGCCTACACCGGGGAGCTGTTTTTT. This sequence encodes CASSSWAYTGELFF.

This clonotype has more than one count but fewer than ten. The V gene is TRBV29-1, the J gene TRBJ1-3; D gene uncertain. The V end was cut by 3 bases, the J end by 3 bases, with 3 bases between. The CDR3 extends over 11 amino acids. CDR1 and CDR2 (germline): SQVTM, ANQGSEA. The CDR3 loop is CSVEGGNTIYF. The CDR3 coding sequence is TGCAGCGTTGAGGGTGGAAACACCATATATTTT.

The CDR3 sequence: CAISESGGRGEAFF. Here the CDR3 DNA reads TGTGCCATCAGTGAGTCCGGGGGCCGTGGTGAAGCTTTCTTT. This chain joins TRBV10-3 and TRBJ1-1; D may be TRBD1 (6 bases). V gave up 0 bases and J gave up 7 bases, with 12 bases separating them. The CDR3 length is 14 residues. Germline V gene lookup returns CDR1 ENHRY and CDR2 SYGVKD.

The gene calls are TRBV12-2 and TRBJ2-4; no check of the table's D call, TRBD1, against the DNA was made. TRBV12-2 corresponds to a pseudogene. This CDR3 is 17 amino acids long. Here the CDR3 reads CASRIVPETQAKNIQYF. The CDR3 nucleotides read TGTGCAAGTCGAATTGTCCCTGAGACCCAAGCCAAAAACATTCAGTACTTC.

This clonotype was detected only a few times. The chain combines TRBV29-1 with TRBJ2-7; 9 bases are shared with TRBD2. The CDR3 length is 13 residues. Looked up from germline, CDR1 is SQVTM and CDR2 is ANQGSEA. The ends lost 6 bases at V and 1 base at J; junction bases unmatched: 4. CDR3 sequence (DNA): TGCAGCGTACGACTAGCGGATTCCTACGAGCAGTACTTC. It is translated as CSVRLADSYEQYF.

The V and J genes are TRBV7-9 and TRBJ1-1; D gene ambiguous. With 2 bases removed from V and 1 base from J, the gap between germline ends came to 11 bases. Germline V gene sequence: CDR1 SEHNR, CDR2 FQNEAQ (reference sequence). The CDR3 consists of 15 residues. In nucleotides, the CDR3 is TGTGCCAGCAGCTTATTGAAGGGCGCGAACACTGAAGCTTTCTTT. This sequence encodes CASSLLKGANTEAFF.

Only a few counts were recorded for this clonotype. The gene calls are TRBV6-1 and TRBJ1-2, with 7 bases identical to TRBD1. The J segment lost 2 bases and the V segment lost 6 bases, leaving 6 bases of the junction unmatched. Germline CDR1 reads MNHNS; CDR2 reads SASEGT. This CDR3 is built from 14 residues. Here the CDR3 reads CASSTGDRNYGYTF. The CDR3 region has the DNA TGTGCCAGCAGCACAGGGGATCGAAACTATGGCTACACCTTC.

The J gene is TRBJ1-5, the V gene TRBV27; TRBD1 matches at 11 bases. J gave up 2 bases and V 11 bases, and 14 bases lay outside the gene matches. Germline assignment: CDR1 MNHEY and CDR2 SMNVEV (reference sequence). This CDR3 is built from 17 residues. CDR3 sequence (DNA): TGTGCCGGCCGACTTGGACAGGGGGCCGGGGGCAATCAGCCCCAGCATTTT. It translates to CAGRLGQGAGGNQPQHF.

This clonotype was observed at least ten times. The CDR3 DNA is TGCAGTGCTAGAGCTGGACAGGGGGCGCGAACCGGGGAGCTGTTTTTT. Encoded protein: CSARAGQGARTGELFF. The chain has TRBV20-1 and TRBJ2-2; TRBD1 matches 11 bases. The junction had 6 bases not matched to a gene; V was cut back by 1 base and J by 5 bases. The CDR3 is made up of 16 amino acids. From germline, CDR1 is DFQATT and CDR2 SNEGSKA (reference sequence).

This clonotype was seen a handful of times. The rearrangement joins TRBV20-1 to TRBJ2-7; TRBD2 agrees at 8 bases. V lost 3 bases and J lost 2; bases outside the gene matches: 3. This CDR3 is 13 amino acids long. In germline, CDR1 is DFQATT, CDR2 SNEGSKA (reference sequence). DNA of the CDR3: TGCAGTGCTAGTGCAGCGGGGGCCTACGAGCAGTACTTC. Its translation is CSASAAGAYEQYF.

The chain recombines TRBV9 with TRBJ2-5, with 10 positions matching TRBD2. The CDR3 runs 16 residues. The V and J ends lost 4 bases and 5 bases, in that order; junction bases with no gene match: 11. Germline values: CDR1 SGDLS, CDR2 YYNGEE. The CDR3 DNA follows: TGTGCCAGCAGCTTATCCGAGCGGGGGGGGAGGGAGACCCAGTACTTC. Protein sequence: CASSLSERGGRETQYF.

The CDR3 reads CASSPPSPTERTEAFF. The CDR3 DNA is TGTGCCAGCTCACCCCCCTCTCCGACAGAGCGCACTGAAGCTTTCTTT. J is TRBJ1-1 and V is TRBV18, with TRBD1 as a possible D gene (5 bases). Trimming pared 3 bases from V and 4 bases from J, leaving 18 bases between. Germline loops: CDR1 KGHSH, CDR2 LQKENI. The CDR3 runs 16 residues.

This chain uses TRBV5-1 with TRBJ1-2, with D unclear. Trimming left V 8 bases short and J 2 bases short, with 13 bases between. Germline lookup yields CDR1 SGHRS and CDR2 YFSETQ. The CDR3 runs 13 residues. The CDR3 coding sequence is TGCGCCAGTCGAACAGAGCCCAACTATGGCTACACCTTC. Amino acids: CASRTEPNYGYTF.

This clonotype was recorded many times. The chain combines TRBV4-2 with TRBJ1-1; the D gene is possibly TRBD1 (5 bases). Trimming shortened V by 1 base and J by 4 bases, and 13 bases separated the two germline ends. Germline assignment: CDR1 LGHNA and CDR2 YNFKEQ. This CDR3 has 15 amino acids. CDR3 coding DNA: TGTGCCAGCAGCCAAGGAGAAGAGGGGTCCACTGAAGCTTTCTTT. Its translation is CASSQGEEGSTEAFF.

This chain connects TRBV20-1 to TRBJ2-7; D gene uncertain. Trimming shortened V by 0 bases and J by 3 bases, and 6 bases separated the two germline ends. The CDR3 spans 12 residues. Germline V gene lookup returns CDR1 DFQATT and CDR2 SNEGSKA (reference sequence). The chain's CDR3 is CSARDYGYEQYF. In DNA form, the CDR3 reads TGCAGTGCTAGAGATTACGGCTACGAGCAGTACTTC.